The 10 T cell receptor beta chains listed next were all sequenced from one sample in a study of blood T cells in healthy people across ages (dated by TCRdb to between 2015 and 2016). The protocol used for the library was 5' RACE. The data were produced on an Illumina HiSeq 2500. A second PCR of about 6 to 12 cycles was run with a J-beta primer mix and a sample-barcoded 5' primer. TCRdb trimmed the raw reads at Q25, called clones with MiXCR and kept productive beta chains. CDR3 protein sequences are deduplicated, and each keeps its most common genes and DNA. The sample table contains 800,000 to 950,000 distinct CDR3 sequences; only one count was recorded for under 35% of them. The ten most abundant clones make up roughly 10% of the sample. This sample also appeared in a second study, on T cells of mothers and their children.

The sample taken for sequencing was blood. The receptors come from a woman aged 40 to 50 in good health.

This clonotype was counted between two and nine times. The chain combines TRBV6-5 with TRBJ2-1; maybe TRBD1 (5 bases). CDR3 size: 13 residues. Looked up from germline, CDR1 is MNHEY and CDR2 is SVGAGI. V dropped 10 bases and J dropped 2 bases, with 12 bases sitting between them. The CDR3 nucleotides are TGTGCCACGTCAGGGCGCGCCTACAATGAGCAGTTCTTC. Encoded protein: CATSGRAYNEQFF.

This chain connects TRBV2 to TRBJ2-7; D is uncertain. V lost 6 bases and J lost 0, with 9 bases in between. Germline V gene data show CDR1 as SNHLY and CDR2 as FYNNEI. The CDR3 is made up of 13 amino acids. Written as DNA, the CDR3 is TGTGCCAGCAGGGACCATTCCTCCTACGAGCAGTACTTC. This sequence encodes CASRDHSSYEQYF.

This clonotype was counted a few times. The chain combines TRBV12-3 or TRBV12-4 with TRBJ2-7; the match to TRBD2 covers 8 bases. The V and J ends lost 7 bases and 2 bases, in that order; junction bases with no gene match: 10. This CDR3 has 15 amino acids. The CDR3 sequence: CASTRERGPTYEQYF. CDR3 nucleotides: TGTGCCAGCACCCGAGAGCGGGGGCCGACCTACGAGCAGTACTTC.

This clonotype was picked up many times. This chain uses TRBV7-2 with TRBJ2-5, with 8 positions matching TRBD1. The CDR3 length is 15 residues. From germline, CDR1 is SGHTA and CDR2 FQGNSA. V shed 5 bases and J 2 bases; nucleotides not matched to a gene: 7. CDR3 region: CASSARDRRQETQYF. The CDR3 nucleotides are TGTGCCAGCAGCGCTAGGGACAGGCGTCAAGAGACCCAGTACTTC.

This clonotype was counted only a few times. The gene calls are TRBV3-1 and TRBJ2-1; 8 bases fit TRBD1. The ends lost 1 base at V and 7 bases at J; junction bases unmatched: 6. Germline-derived CDR1 and CDR2 are LGHDT and YNNKEL (reference sequence). The length of the CDR3 is 15 residues. In DNA, the CDR3 is TGTGCCAGCAGCCAAGGGACAGGGCCGAGGAATGAGCAGTTCTTC. Protein: CASSQGTGPRNEQFF.

Only a few counts were recorded for this clonotype. The V gene is TRBV7-9, the J gene TRBJ1-1, with a tentative D call TRBD1 (5 bases). Germline lookup yields CDR1 SEHNR and CDR2 FQNEAQ (reference sequence). V dropped 2 bases and J dropped 0 bases, with 19 bases sitting between them. The CDR3 contains 18 residues. The CDR3 coding sequence is TGTGCCAGCAGCTTATCGTATCAACAGGTCCCCATGAACACTGAAGCTTTCTTT. This translates into CASSLSYQQVPMNTEAFF.

Points on this clonotype: The junction departs from germline at one end; a sequencing error may be responsible. The chain is built from TRBV7-2 and TRBJ2-4; D possibly corresponds to TRBD2 (7 bases). CDR3 length: 14 amino acids. CDR1 is SGHTA and CDR2 is FQGNSA in the germline V gene. DNA of the CDR3: TGTCCCAGCAGCCGGGGGGCAGGGTTAAACATTCAGTACTTC. As protein: CPSSRGAGLNIQYF.

In DNA form, the CDR3 reads TGTGCCAGCAGCTTAGACCCCCTAGCGGGGGGGCCGGATACGCAGTATTTT. Its protein is CASSLDPLAGGPDTQYF. The chain joins TRBV11-2 to TRBJ2-3, with 12 nucleotides matching TRBD2. The CDR3 runs to 17 residues. Germline loops: CDR1 SGHAT, CDR2 FQNNGV. V was clipped by 0 bases and J by 6 bases; unmatched bases: 7.

Ten or more counts support this clonotype. The genes are TRBV5-1 and TRBJ2-5; perhaps TRBD2 as D (6 bases). CDR3 size: 14 residues. The V end was cut by 4 bases, the J end by 2 bases, with 12 bases between. The germline V gene encodes CDR1 SGHRS and CDR2 YFSETQ. The CDR3 spells CASSVAVDQETQYF. CDR3 coding DNA: TGCGCCAGCAGCGTAGCGGTAGATCAAGAGACCCAGTACTTC. The complete variable domain, with remaining parts taken from reference TRBV5-1 and TRBJ2-5, reads KAGVTQTPRYLIKTRGQQVTLSCSPISGHRSVSWYQQTPGQGLQFLFEYFSETQRNKGNFPGRFSGRQFSNSRSEMNVSTLELGDSALYLCASSVAVDQETQYFGPGTRLLVL.

In the case of this clonotype: It may be a read error: a sequence one base away is much more abundant. The chain carries TRBV18 and TRBJ2-7; 8 bases are a match to TRBD1. The CDR3 has 15 amino acids. Germline V gives CDR1 KGHSH, CDR2 LQKENI. Written as DNA, the CDR3 is TGTGCCAGCTCACCTGGGACAGGCAACTCCTACGAGCGGTACTTC. As protein: CASSPGTGNSYERYF.